Each of the 9 T cell receptor beta chains below was sequenced from the same sample in a study of radiotherapy plus CTLA-4 blockade in lung cancer. Sequencing used immunoSEQ multiplex PCR; TCRdb keeps in-frame clones, though not all of them. The sample consists of tens of thousands of clones, 78% of them appearing once. The input for sequencing was peripheral blood, taken from a patient treated with radiotherapy plus ipilimumab. Receptors originate from a human donor with non-small cell lung cancer who had a partial response to radiotherapy plus ipilimumab. Some clones in this sample may be carry-over from other donors' samples.

The CDR3 sequence is CASSLAGTSGSNEQFF. In DNA, the CDR3 is TGTGCCAGCAGCTTAGCCGGGACTAGCGGGAGCAATGAGCAGTTCTTC. The chain links TRBV7-2 to TRBJ2-1; TRBD2 agrees at 14 bases. V was pared by 0 bases and J by 6 bases, with 1 base of the junction left unmatched. The CDR3 spans 16 residues. Germline lookup yields CDR1 SGHTA and CDR2 FQGNSA.

J is TRBJ1-1 and V is TRBV19, with 7 positions matching TRBD1. The CDR3 contains 14 residues. The germline V gene has CDR1 LNHDA and CDR2 SQIVND (reference sequence). The junction had 4 bases not matched to a gene; V was cut back by 5 bases and J by 1 base. The CDR3 bases are TGTGCCAGTAGTGACAGGGTCGGGAACACTGAAGCTTTCTTT. It translates to CASSDRVGNTEAFF.

This rearrangement joins TRBV19 to TRBJ1-2, with TRBD1 identical over 9 bases. The CDR3 sequence is 15 residues long. Germline CDR1 and CDR2: LNHDA and SQIVND (reference sequence). Trimming took 9 bases from V and 2 from J; bases not matched to a gene: 10. CDR3 protein: CASRINGQGNYGYTF. The CDR3 DNA reads TGTGCCAGCAGGATAAATGGACAGGGGAACTATGGCTACACCTTC.

The J gene is TRBJ2-6, the V gene TRBV6-1; the D gene is possibly TRBD1 (5 bases). The CDR3 has 15 residues. V was pared by 6 bases and J by 4 bases, with 13 bases between. Germline V gene data show CDR1 as MNHNS and CDR2 as SASEGT. The CDR3: CASRKDRSGANVLTF. The CDR3 DNA reads TGTGCCAGCAGGAAAGACAGATCCGGGGCCAACGTCCTGACTTTC.

The chain links TRBV15 to TRBJ1-1; D is ambiguous. The CDR3 loop spans 15 amino acids. V was clipped by 5 bases and J by 1 base, with 14 bases between them. CDR1 is LNHNV and CDR2 is YYDKDF in the germline V gene (reference sequence). CDR3 DNA: TGTGCCACCAGCCGCCCTATGGGGAGGAACACTGAAGCTTTCTTT. The encoded protein is CATSRPMGRNTEAFF.

The genes are TRBV10-3 and TRBJ2-1; 9 nucleotides line up with TRBD2. The CDR3 covers 14 residues. In germline, CDR1 is ENHRY, CDR2 SYGVKD. Trimming removed 6 bases from V and 4 bases from J; junction bases left unmatched: 4. DNA for the CDR3: TGTGCCATCAGGAGACTAGCGGAGTACAATGAGCAGTTCTTC. The encoded protein is CAIRRLAEYNEQFF.

V and J are TRBV9 and TRBJ1-6; a weak D match, TRBD1 (5 bases). Germline V gene data show CDR1 as SGDLS and CDR2 as YYNGEE. Trimming pared 3 bases from V and 9 bases from J, leaving 10 bases between. The CDR3 extends over 13 amino acids. The CDR3 coding sequence is TGTGCCAGCAGCGGAACAGGAGTTTCACCCCTCCACTTT. Its translation: CASSGTGVSPLHF.

This clone was counted a single time. The chain recombines TRBV4-3 with TRBJ2-7; the D gene is possibly TRBD2 (5 bases). V dropped 0 bases and J dropped 3 bases, with 12 bases sitting between them. The CDR3 consists of 15 residues. Germline V lookup: CDR1 LGHNA, CDR2 YSLEER. CDR3 residues: CASSQDPLAIYEQYF. The CDR3 DNA sequence: TGCGCCAGCAGCCAAGATCCTTTAGCGATCTACGAGCAGTACTTC.

This clone was counted only a few times. V gene TRBV28 combines with J gene TRBJ1-5; 7 bases are shared with TRBD1. In germline, CDR1 is MDHEN, CDR2 SYDVKM. After removal of 6 bases from V and 0 bases from J, the junction contained 8 bases not matched to a gene. The CDR3 is 16 residues long. The CDR3 DNA sequence: TGTGCCAGCAGCCTCTCTCGGACAGGTAGCAATCAGCCCCAGCATTTT. This translates into CASSLSRTGSNQPQHF.